This T cell receptor (beta chain) was retrieved from a study of blood T cell repertoires in COVID-19. In the study overall: PBMCs, B-cell-depleted T cells, or T cells were the source of the cDNA or gDNA that made up the material.

TCRdb keeps only in-frame clones here, not all; method: immunoSEQ multiplex PCR. The table shows approximately 97,000 clones, with less than 90% occurring only once. Germline-derived CDR1 and CDR2 are SGDLS and YYNGEE. The CDR3 loop spans 13 amino acids. The V end lost 1 base, the J end lost 4 bases, and 6 bases lay between the germline ends. The TCR comes from a woman older than 75 with acute or convalescent COVID-19. The V gene is TRBV9, the J gene TRBJ1-3, with D maybe TRBD1 (5 bases). Specimen: peripheral blood. The CDR3 protein is CASSVRGGNTIYF. CDR3 sequence (DNA): TGTGCCAGCAGCGTACGGGGGGGAAACACCATATATTTT.